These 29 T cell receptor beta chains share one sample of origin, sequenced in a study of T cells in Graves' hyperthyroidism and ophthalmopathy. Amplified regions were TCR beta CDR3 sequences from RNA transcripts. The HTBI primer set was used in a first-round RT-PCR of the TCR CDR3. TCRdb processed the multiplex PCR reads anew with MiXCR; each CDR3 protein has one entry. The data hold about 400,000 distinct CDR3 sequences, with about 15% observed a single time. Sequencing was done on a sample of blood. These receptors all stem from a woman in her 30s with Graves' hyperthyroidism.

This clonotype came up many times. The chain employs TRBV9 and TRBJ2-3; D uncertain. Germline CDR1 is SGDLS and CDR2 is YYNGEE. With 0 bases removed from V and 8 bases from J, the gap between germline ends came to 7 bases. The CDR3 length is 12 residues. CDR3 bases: TGTGCCAGCAGCGTAGCTAAGAGTACGCAGTATTTT. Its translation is CASSVAKSTQYF.

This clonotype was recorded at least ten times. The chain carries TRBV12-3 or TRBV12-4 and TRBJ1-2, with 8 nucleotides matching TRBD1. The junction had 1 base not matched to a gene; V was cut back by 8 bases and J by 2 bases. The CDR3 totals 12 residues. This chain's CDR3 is CASGQGNYGYTF. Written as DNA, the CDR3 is TGTGCCAGCGGACAGGGCAACTATGGCTACACCTTC.

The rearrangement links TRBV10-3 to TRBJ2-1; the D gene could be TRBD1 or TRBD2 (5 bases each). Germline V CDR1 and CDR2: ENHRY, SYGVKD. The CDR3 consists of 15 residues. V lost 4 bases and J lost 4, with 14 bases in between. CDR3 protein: CAISGSIEGYNEQFF. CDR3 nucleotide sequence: TGTGCCATCAGTGGTTCGATCGAGGGGTACAATGAGCAGTTCTTC.

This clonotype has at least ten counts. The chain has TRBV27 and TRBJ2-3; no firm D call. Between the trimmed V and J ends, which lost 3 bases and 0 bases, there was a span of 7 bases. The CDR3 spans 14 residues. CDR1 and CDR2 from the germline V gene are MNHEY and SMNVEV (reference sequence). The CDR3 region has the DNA TGTGCCAGCAGTTTTATGGCCAGCACAGATACGCAGTATTTT. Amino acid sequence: CASSFMASTDTQYF.

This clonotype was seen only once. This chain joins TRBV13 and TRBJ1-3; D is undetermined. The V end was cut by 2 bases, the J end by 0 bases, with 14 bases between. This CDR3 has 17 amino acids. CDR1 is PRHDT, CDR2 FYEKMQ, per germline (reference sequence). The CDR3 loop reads CASSLTGPKNSGNTIYF. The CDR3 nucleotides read TGTGCCAGCAGCTTAACCGGACCTAAAAACTCTGGAAACACCATATATTTT.

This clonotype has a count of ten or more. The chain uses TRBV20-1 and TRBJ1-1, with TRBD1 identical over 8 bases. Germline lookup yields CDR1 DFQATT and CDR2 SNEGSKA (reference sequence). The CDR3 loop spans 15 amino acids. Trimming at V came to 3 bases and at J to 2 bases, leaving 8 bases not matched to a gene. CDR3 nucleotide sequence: TGCAGTGCTAGGGACTCGGGACAGGTAAACACTGAAGCTTTCTTT. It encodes CSARDSGQVNTEAFF.

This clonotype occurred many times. CDR3 residues: CASRSGQNTGELFF. The CDR3 DNA reads as TGCGCCAGCAGAAGTGGACAGAACACCGGGGAGCTGTTTTTT. The V call is TRBV5-1, the J call TRBJ2-2, with D maybe TRBD1 (5 bases). Germline V gene data show CDR1 as SGHRS and CDR2 as YFSETQ. V gave up 5 bases and J gave up 1 base, with 9 bases separating them. The CDR3 totals 14 residues.

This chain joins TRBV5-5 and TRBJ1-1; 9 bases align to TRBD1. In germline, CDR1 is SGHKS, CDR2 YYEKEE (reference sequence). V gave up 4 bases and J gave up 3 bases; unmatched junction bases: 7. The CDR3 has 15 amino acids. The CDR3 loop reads CASSTPGQGYTEAFF. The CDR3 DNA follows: TGTGCCAGCAGCACCCCCGGACAGGGGTACACTGAAGCTTTCTTT.

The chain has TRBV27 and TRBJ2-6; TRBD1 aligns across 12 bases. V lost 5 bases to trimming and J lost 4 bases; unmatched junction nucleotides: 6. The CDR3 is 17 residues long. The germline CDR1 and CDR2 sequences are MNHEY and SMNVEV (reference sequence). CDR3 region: CASSPRDRGLGANVLTF. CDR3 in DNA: TGTGCCAGCAGTCCAAGGGACAGGGGGCTCGGGGCCAACGTCCTGACTTTC. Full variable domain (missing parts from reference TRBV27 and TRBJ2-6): EAQVTQNPRYLITVTGKKLTVTCSQNMNHEYMSWYRQDPGLGLRQIYYSMNVEVTDKGDVPEGYKVSRKEKRNFPLILESPSPNQTSLYFCASSPRDRGLGANVLTFGAGSRLTVL.

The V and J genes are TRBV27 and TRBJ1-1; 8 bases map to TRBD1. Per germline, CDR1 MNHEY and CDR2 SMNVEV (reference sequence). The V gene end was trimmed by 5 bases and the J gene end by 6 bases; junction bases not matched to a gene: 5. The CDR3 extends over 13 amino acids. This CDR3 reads CASSLRQGSEAFF. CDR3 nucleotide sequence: TGTGCCAGCAGTCTCAGACAGGGGTCTGAAGCTTTCTTT.

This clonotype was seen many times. The CDR3 DNA reads TGTGCCAGCAGTAAGAATACCTACGAGCAGTACTTC. This codes for CASSKNTYEQYF. The chain combines TRBV7-2 with TRBJ2-7; D is uncertain. The CDR3 is 12 amino acids. Germline assignment: CDR1 SGHTA and CDR2 FQGNSA. Between the trimmed V and J ends, which lost 6 bases and 2 bases, there was a span of 8 bases.

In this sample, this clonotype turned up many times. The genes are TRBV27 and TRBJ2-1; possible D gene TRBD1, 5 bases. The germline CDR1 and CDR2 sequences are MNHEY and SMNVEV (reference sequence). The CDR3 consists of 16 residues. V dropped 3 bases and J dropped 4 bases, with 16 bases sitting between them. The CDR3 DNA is TGTGCCAGCAGTTTGAATGGACAACTATTTTACAATGAGCAGTTCTTC. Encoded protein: CASSLNGQLFYNEQFF.

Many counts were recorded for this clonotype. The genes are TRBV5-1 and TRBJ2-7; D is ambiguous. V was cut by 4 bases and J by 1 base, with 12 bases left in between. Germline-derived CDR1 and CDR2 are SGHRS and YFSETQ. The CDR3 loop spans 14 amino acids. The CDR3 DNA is TGCGCCAGCAGCCAGGTCCCGGATTCCTACGAGCAGTACTTC. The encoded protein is CASSQVPDSYEQYF.

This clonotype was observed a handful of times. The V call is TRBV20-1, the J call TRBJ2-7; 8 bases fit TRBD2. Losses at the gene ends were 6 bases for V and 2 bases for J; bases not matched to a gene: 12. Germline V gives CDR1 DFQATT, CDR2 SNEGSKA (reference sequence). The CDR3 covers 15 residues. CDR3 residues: CSAGTLLAETYEQYF. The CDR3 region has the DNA TGCAGTGCCGGGACCCTACTAGCGGAGACCTACGAGCAGTACTTC.

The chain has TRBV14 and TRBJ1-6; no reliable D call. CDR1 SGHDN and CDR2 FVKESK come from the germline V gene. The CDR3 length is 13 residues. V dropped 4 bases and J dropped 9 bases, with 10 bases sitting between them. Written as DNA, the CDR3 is TGTGCCAGCAGCCCGAGGGTAGTTTCACCCCTCCACTTT. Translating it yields CASSPRVVSPLHF.

Here the CDR3 reads CASNLRGEYSNQPQHF. The CDR3 DNA is TGTGCCAGTAACCTCCGGGGGGAATATAGCAATCAGCCCCAGCATTTT. This chain joins TRBV19 and TRBJ1-5; a weak D match, TRBD1 (5 bases). CDR1 and CDR2 (germline): LNHDA, SQIVND (reference sequence). With 7 bases removed from V and 0 bases from J, the gap between germline ends came to 16 bases. The CDR3 is made up of 16 amino acids.

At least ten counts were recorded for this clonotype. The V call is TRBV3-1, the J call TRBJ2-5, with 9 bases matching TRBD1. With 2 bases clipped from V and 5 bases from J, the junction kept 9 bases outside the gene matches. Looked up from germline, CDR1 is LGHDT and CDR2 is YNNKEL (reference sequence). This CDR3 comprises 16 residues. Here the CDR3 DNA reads TGTGCCAGCAGCCAAACCGGGACAGGGCCGGGGGAGACCCAGTACTTC. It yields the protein CASSQTGTGPGETQYF.

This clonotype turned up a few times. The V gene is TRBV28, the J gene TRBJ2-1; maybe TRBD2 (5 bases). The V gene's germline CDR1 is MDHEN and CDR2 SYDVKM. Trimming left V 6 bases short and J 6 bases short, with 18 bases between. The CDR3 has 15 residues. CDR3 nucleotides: TGTGCCAGCAGGTTGGGTAGGGAGCCTGTCAATGAGCAGTTCTTC. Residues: CASRLGREPVNEQFF.

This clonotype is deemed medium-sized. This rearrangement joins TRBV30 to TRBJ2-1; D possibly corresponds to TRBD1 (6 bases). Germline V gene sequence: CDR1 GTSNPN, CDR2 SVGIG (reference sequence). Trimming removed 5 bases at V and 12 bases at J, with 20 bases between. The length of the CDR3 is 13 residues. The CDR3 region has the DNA TGTGCCTGGGACAGGTTAGGGGTTACAAGGCAGTTCTTC. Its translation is CAWDRLGVTRQFF.

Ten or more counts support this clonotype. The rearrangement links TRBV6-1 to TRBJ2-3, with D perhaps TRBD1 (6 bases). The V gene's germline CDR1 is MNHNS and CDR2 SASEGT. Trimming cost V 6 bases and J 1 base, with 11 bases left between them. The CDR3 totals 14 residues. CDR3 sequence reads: CASSRRQGTDTQYF. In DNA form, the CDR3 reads TGTGCCAGCAGCCGGCGACAGGGCACAGATACGCAGTATTTT.

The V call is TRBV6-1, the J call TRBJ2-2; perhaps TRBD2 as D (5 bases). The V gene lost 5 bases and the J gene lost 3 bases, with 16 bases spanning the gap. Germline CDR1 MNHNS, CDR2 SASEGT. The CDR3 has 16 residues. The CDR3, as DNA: TGTGCCAGCAGTCCAACGGGAACATCGCACACCGGGGAGCTGTTTTTT. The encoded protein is CASSPTGTSHTGELFF.

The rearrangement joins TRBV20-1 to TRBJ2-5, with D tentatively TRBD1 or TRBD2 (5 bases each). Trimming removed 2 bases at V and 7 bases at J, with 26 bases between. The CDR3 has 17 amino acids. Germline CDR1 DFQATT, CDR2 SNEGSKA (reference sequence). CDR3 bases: TGCAGTGCTAGAACCCCGGGGCGATCCGGGCCTCCGGGGACCCAGTACTTC. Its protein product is CSARTPGRSGPPGTQYF.

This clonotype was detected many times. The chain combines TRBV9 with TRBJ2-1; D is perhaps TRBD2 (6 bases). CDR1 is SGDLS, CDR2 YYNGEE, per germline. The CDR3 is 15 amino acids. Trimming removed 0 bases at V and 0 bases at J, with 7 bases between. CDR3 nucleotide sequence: TGTGCCAGCAGCGTAGAGGGAGGCTCCTACAATGAGCAGTTCTTC. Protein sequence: CASSVEGGSYNEQFF.

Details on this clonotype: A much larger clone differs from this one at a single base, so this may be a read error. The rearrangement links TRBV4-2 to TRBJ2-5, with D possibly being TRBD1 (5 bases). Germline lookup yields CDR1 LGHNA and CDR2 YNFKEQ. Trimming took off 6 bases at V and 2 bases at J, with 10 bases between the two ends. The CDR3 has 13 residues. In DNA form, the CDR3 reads TGTGCCAGCAGTCGACAGAAACAAGAGACCCAGTACTTC. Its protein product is CASSRQKQETQYF.

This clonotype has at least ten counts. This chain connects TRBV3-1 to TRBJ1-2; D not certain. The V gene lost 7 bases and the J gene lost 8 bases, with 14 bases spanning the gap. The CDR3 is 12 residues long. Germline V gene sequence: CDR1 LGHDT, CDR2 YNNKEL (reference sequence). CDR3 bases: TGTGCCAGCAACTCAATCCAGTCGGGCTACACCTTC. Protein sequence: CASNSIQSGYTF.

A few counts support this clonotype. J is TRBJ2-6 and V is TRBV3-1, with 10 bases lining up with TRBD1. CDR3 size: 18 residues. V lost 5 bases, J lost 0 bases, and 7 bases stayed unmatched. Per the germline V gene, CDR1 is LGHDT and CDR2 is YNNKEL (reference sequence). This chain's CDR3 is CASSLRTGGSSGANVLTF. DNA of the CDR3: TGTGCCAGCAGCTTACGGACAGGGGGGAGCTCTGGGGCCAACGTCCTGACTTTC. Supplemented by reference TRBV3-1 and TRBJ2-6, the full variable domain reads DTAVSQTPKYLVTQMGNDKSIKCEQNLGHDTMYWYKQDSKKFLKIMFSYNNKELIINETVPNRFSPKSPDKAHLNLHINSLELGDSAVYFCASSLRTGGSSGANVLTFGAGSRLTVL.

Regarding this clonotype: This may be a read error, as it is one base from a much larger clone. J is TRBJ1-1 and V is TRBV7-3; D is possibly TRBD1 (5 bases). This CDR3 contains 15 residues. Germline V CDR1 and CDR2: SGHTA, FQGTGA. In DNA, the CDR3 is TGTGCCGGCAGCTGGGCCGGGACGGACAACACTGAAGCTTTCTTT. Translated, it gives CAGSWAGTDNTEAFF.

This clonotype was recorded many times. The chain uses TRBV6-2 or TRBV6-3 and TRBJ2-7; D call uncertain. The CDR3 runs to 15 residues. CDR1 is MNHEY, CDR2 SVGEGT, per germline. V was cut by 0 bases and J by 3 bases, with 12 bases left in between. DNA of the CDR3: TGTGCCAGCAGTTACTCGGAGAACCCGGGCTACGAGCAGTACTTC. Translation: CASSYSENPGYEQYF.

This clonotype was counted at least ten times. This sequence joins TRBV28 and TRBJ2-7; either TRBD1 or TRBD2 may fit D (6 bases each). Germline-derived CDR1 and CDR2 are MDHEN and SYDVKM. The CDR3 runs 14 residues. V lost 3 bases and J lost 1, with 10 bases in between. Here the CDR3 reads CASSFEGGSYEQYF. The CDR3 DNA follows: TGTGCCAGCAGTTTCGAAGGGGGGTCCTACGAGCAGTACTTC.